The 5 T cell receptor beta chains presented below share a single source sample, sequenced in a study of regulatory and conventional T cells in RAG deficiency (dated by TCRdb to 2017 to 2019). Before genomic DNA extraction, conventional CD4+ T cells were isolated from blood as CD25-low CD127-high cells. Library generation was performed with the immunoSEQ multiplex PCR assay. Entries here come from immuneACCESS through TCRdb and include only in-frame sequences with V and J called. Some clones fail to appear in such tables; in the studies checked, an unresolved V gene covers under half of the shortfall, and the cause of the remainder is unknown. The sample yields more than 9,500 clones; approximately 93% were counted once. The ten biggest clones cover 1.1% of the sample. The same data also contributed to another study, on regulatory T cells. That second publication adds: In the multiplex PCR, 52 forward TRBV primers and 13 reverse TRBJ primers were used, and assay-based and computational corrections were applied for amplification bias.

Material for sequencing was CD4+ effector T cells sorted from blood. The receptor set was obtained from a human donor in good health.

The gene calls are TRBV27 and TRBJ1-1; D uncertain. The CDR3 sequence is 15 residues long. Trimming stripped 6 bases from V and 2 bases from J, with 16 bases between. The germline CDR1 and CDR2 sequences are MNHEY and SMNVEV (reference sequence). The CDR3: CASRALPGSNTEAFF. CDR3 nucleotides: TGTGCCAGCAGGGCTCTACCGGGGAGCAACACTGAAGCTTTCTTT.

J is TRBJ1-4 and V is TRBV5-1; 7 nucleotides line up with TRBD1. CDR1 is SGHRS and CDR2 is YFSETQ in the germline V gene. Losses at the gene ends were 4 bases for V and 4 bases for J; bases not matched to a gene: 13. CDR3 size: 17 residues. CDR3 bases: TGCGCCAGCAGCCAACACCTGGGACAGCGGGTTAATGAAAAACTGTTTTTT. Its translation is CASSQHLGQRVNEKLFF.

The gene calls are TRBV11-2 and TRBJ1-2; 8 nucleotides align to TRBD1. The length of the CDR3 is 15 residues. Unmatched junction bases numbered 10, after V lost 5 bases and J lost 5 bases. Germline values: CDR1 SGHAT, CDR2 FQNNGV. CDR3: CASSAGRQGRYGYTF. CDR3 in DNA: TGTGCCAGCAGCGCGGGTAGACAGGGGCGTTATGGCTACACCTTC.

The V and J genes are TRBV6-6 and TRBJ2-7, with D tentatively TRBD2 (6 bases). The CDR3 spans 15 residues. V was shortened by 7 bases and J by 3 bases, with 19 bases between the two germline ends. The germline V gene has CDR1 MNHNY and CDR2 SVGAGI (reference sequence). CDR3 sequence (DNA): TGTGCCAGCACCACGGGAGTGGGGAGTGGCTACGAGCAGTACTTC. It specifies CASTTGVGSGYEQYF.

The gene calls are TRBV5-1 and TRBJ1-1, with D possibly matching TRBD1 (6 bases). The CDR3 sequence is 15 residues long. Trimming took off 0 bases at V and 1 base at J, with 10 bases between the two ends. Germline CDR1 SGHRS, CDR2 YFSETQ. The CDR3, as DNA: TGCGCCAGCAGCTTGGCCCTGGGGGCGAACACTGAAGCTTTCTTT. This gives the protein CASSLALGANTEAFF.